This T cell receptor beta chain was identified in a study of lymphopenia after photon versus proton radiotherapy. Germline values: CDR1 SGHRS, CDR2 YFSETQ. Trimming shortened V by 5 bases and J by 1 base, and 13 bases separated the two germline ends. This CDR3 region has 16 residues. Sequencing was performed with immunoSEQ multiplex PCR; in TCRdb, only in-frame clones are kept and a portion is missing. Of roughly 20,000 clones in the sample, about nine tenths were seen once. Study-level results: Proton therapy kept repertoires fairly stable, unlike photons, which gained effector/memory cells.

As to this clone: Its antigen is currently unknown.

This receptor was identified in a man aged 55 to 70 with pancreatic cancer. The V call is TRBV5-1, the J call TRBJ2-6, with D unresolved. The sequencing used peripheral blood, collected from a patient treated with photon-based radiotherapy. The CDR3 here is CASSPVGLSGANVLTF. CDR3 nucleotides: TGCGCCAGCAGTCCCGTAGGGTTGTCTGGGGCCAACGTCCTGACTTTC.